This T cell receptor (beta chain) was sequenced in a study of Ad26.COV2.S vaccination and SARS-CoV-2 variants. As for the study in general: Vaccine-arm donor from the placebo-controlled COV1001 Ad26.COV2.S trial.

Libraries were prepared by immunoSEQ multiplex PCR; TCRdb keeps only in-frame clonotypes and omits some of them. The sample holds 500,000 or so clones, approximately 92% seen once. Study results and limitations: Spike-specific TCR breadth was greater after Ad26.COV2.S than placebo.

Described treatment: some 20 received Ad26.COV2.S at low or high dose, single or two shots; a few received placebo; per-sample allocation not given. Sampling took place 63 days after the first vaccine or placebo injection. This Boston cohort included adults aged 18-55 years. As regards this clone: Its antigen is still unknown.

The sequencing used peripheral blood, collected in a trial of Ad26.COV2.S vaccine versus placebo. The receptor was isolated from a person aged 18-65 years who received the Ad26.COV2.S COVID-19 vaccine or a placebo.

This CDR3 is CSVEGGGEGTNEKLFF. CDR3 sequence (DNA): TGCAGCGTTGAAGGGGGAGGAGAGGGGACTAATGAAAAACTGTTTTTT. The rearrangement links TRBV29-1 to TRBJ1-4, with D possibly TRBD1 on 5 matching bases. V was trimmed by 1 base and J by 2 bases, leaving 14 bases between them. The CDR3 contains 16 residues. Germline assignment: CDR1 SQVTM and CDR2 ANQGSEA.